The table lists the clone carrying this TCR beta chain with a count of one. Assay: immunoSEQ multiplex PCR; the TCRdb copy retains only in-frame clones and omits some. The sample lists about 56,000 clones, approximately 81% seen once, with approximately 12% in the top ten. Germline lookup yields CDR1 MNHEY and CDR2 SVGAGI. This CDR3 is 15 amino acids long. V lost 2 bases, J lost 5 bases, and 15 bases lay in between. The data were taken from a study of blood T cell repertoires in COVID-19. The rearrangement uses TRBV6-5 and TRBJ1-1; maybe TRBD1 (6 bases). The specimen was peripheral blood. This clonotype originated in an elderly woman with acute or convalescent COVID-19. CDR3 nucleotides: TGTGCCAGCAGTTACGGTACAGGGATTACGACTGAAGCTTTCTTT. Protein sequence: CASSYGTGITTEAFF.